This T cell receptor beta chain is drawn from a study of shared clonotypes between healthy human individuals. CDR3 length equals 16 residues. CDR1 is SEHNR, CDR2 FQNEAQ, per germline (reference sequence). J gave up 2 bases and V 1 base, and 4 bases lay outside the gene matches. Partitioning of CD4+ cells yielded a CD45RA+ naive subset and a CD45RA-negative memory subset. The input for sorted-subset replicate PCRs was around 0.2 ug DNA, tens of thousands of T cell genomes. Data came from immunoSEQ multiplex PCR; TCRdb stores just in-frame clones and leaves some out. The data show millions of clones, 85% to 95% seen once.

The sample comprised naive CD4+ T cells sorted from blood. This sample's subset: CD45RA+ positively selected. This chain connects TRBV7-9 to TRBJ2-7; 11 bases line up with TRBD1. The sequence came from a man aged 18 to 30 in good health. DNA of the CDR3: TGTGCCAGCAGCTTAGAGGGACAGGGGGTGCCCTACGAGCAGTACTTC. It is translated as CASSLEGQGVPYEQYF.